This TCR beta chain is from a study of T cell repertoires in cytomegalovirus infection (dated by TCRdb to the late 2010s). Broadly, across the study: The HLA type of each donor mattered for the analysis, because public TCR beta signatures pointed to carriage of CMV infection along with the matching HLA type.

General findings and caveats noted by the study authors: The ex vivo response was dominated by HLA-C-restricted CMV-specific TCR beta clonotypes, and the single most frequent clonotype in two of eight donors was supplied by these HLA-C-restricted clonotypes. In both this cohort and an independent roughly 400-donor cohort, the cumulative frequency of public TCR beta family members distinguished carriers of CMV infection plus the relevant HLA type.

TCRdb lists the instrument as Illumina HiSeq 1500. TCRdb trimmed public reads at Q25 via fastp, called clones via MiXCR and kept in-frame beta chains. Each record represents a unique CDR3 protein, reported with the most common genes and DNA among its rows. The sample yields some 180,000 distinct CDR3 sequences; 15% to 20% were counted once. The biggest ten clones account for about 25% of the sample. Regarding this clonotype: Its antigen specificity is not known. With a much larger clone just one base away, this may be a read error.

Reading the germline V gene gives CDR1 SGHVS and CDR2 FQNEAQ. V loses 5 bases of germline sequence and J loses 5 bases, and the interval between the two ends is 22 bases. Including cysteine and phenylalanine, the CDR3 has 17 amino acids. Kept here is only the CDR3 DNA, which spans 51 bases and is read in frame from base 1. Sequencing input: CD8+ T cells from PBMCs. The clonotype originates from a human donor in good health (CMV status not recorded). Some clones in this sample may be carry-over from other donors' samples. In this chain, TRBV7-8 is recombined with TRBJ2-1; TRBD1 is possibly the D segment (6 matching bases). The nucleotide sequence is TGTGCCAGCAGCGCACAGAGGACAGATTCTTACAACAATGAGCAGTTCTTC. Translated, it reads CASSAQRTDSYNNEQFF.